The sequence of this T cell receptor beta chain was determined in a study of CD8+CD57+ T cells in acquired aplastic anemia. Study details: Mean yield of DNA from sorted CD4+ and CD8+ cells was approximately 3 ug. Study conclusions and caveats: Common to patients and controls were 25 to 30 CD8+ CDR3 sequences.

TCR beta VDJ and CDR3 profiling used genomic DNA as template. One entry per CDR3 protein, called by TCRdb with MiXCR from the reads. The repertoire includes some 170,000 distinct CDR3 sequences, about 45% of them detected once, and around 1% sits in the top ten. In the case of this clonotype: What it binds is not known.

V lost 3 bases to trimming and J lost 6 bases; unmatched junction nucleotides: 7. There are 15 residues in the CDR3. Germline-derived CDR1 and CDR2 are SGHAT and FQNNGV. Flow cytometry had shown expanded CD8+CD57+ cells in the patients chosen for sequencing. Blood samples were obtained from patients who had received no prior therapy. The source of this sequence is a human donor with aplastic anemia. The specimen was sorted CD4+, CD8+, or CD8+CD57+ T cells (not recorded which) from PBMCs. The rearrangement joins TRBV11-2 to TRBJ2-1; 8 nucleotides agree with TRBD1. The CDR3 sequence is CASSFSRTGINEQFF. The CDR3 DNA reads TGTGCCAGCAGCTTTTCCAGGACAGGGATCAATGAGCAGTTCTTC.